These T cell receptor beta chains were read from a single sample in a study of T cells in Graves' hyperthyroidism and ophthalmopathy. One entry per CDR3 protein, called by TCRdb with MiXCR from the multiplex PCR reads. The table records around 100,000 distinct CDR3 sequences, about 50% of them present only once. The sequenced material came from blood. These receptors all come from a man aged 40-50 years with Graves' hyperthyroidism. Both conserved end residues are part of each CDR3. A D gene is named only where the DNA matches it firmly. Part of the rows lack a size; the others show once, few, many or a class for expanded clones.

cdr3_nt: TGCAGTGCCGAGGGGGGCTCCCTTCAAGAGACCCAGTACTTC
cdr3_aa: CSAEGGSLQETQYF
v_call: TRBV20-1
clone_size: many
d_call: NA
j_call: TRBJ2-5

cdr3_nt: TGTGCCAGCAGCTTGGCCCGACAGGGGAACACTGAAGCTTTCTTT
cdr3_aa: CASSLARQGNTEAFF
v_call: TRBV5-8
clone_size: many
d_call: TRBD1
j_call: TRBJ1-1

cdr3_nt: TGCGCCAGCAGCTCGGGACTAGCGACAGATACGCAGTATTTT
cdr3_aa: CASSSGLATDTQYF
v_call: TRBV7-9
clone_size: NA
d_call: TRBD2
j_call: TRBJ2-3

cdr3_nt: TGTGCCGGCAGCGATGGACAGGGCATTACCTACGAGCAGTACTTC
cdr3_aa: CAGSDGQGITYEQYF
v_call: TRBV7-9
clone_size: NA
d_call: TRBD1
j_call: TRBJ2-7

cdr3_nt: TGTGCCAGCAGCCCCAAGGGCCAGAGGAGCAATGAGCAGTTCTTC
cdr3_aa: CASSPKGQRSNEQFF
v_call: TRBV7-3
clone_size: many
d_call: NA
j_call: TRBJ2-1

cdr3_nt: TGTGCCAGCAATATAATGGGGCGGGATCAGCCCCAGCACTTT
cdr3_aa: CASNIMGRDQPQHF
v_call: TRBV2
clone_size: once
d_call: NA
j_call: TRBJ1-5

cdr3_nt: TGTGCCACCAGCATCGCTCAGGCCTCCTACGAGCAGTACTTC
cdr3_aa: CATSIAQASYEQYF
v_call: TRBV15
clone_size: many
d_call: NA
j_call: TRBJ2-7

cdr3_nt: TGTGCCAGCAGTTTAGTTCAGAAAAATTCACCCCTCCACTTC
cdr3_aa: CASSLVQKNSPLHF
v_call: TRBV12-3/TRBV12-4
clone_size: NA
d_call: NA
j_call: TRBJ1-6

cdr3_nt: TGCAGTGCTAGACGAAGGGACAGGGCCACTGAAGCTTTCTTT
cdr3_aa: CSARRRDRATEAFF
v_call: TRBV20-1
clone_size: many
d_call: TRBD1
j_call: TRBJ1-1

cdr3_nt: TGTGCTTGTACAGGGGCCACCTACGAGCAGTACTTC
cdr3_aa: CACTGATYEQYF
v_call: TRBV7-8
clone_size: NA
d_call: TRBD1
j_call: TRBJ2-7

cdr3_nt: TGTGCCAGCACATCCAGCTCGGGGCCATACAATGAGCAGTTCTTC
cdr3_aa: CASTSSSGPYNEQFF
v_call: TRBV7-8
clone_size: many
d_call: NA
j_call: TRBJ2-1

cdr3_nt: TGTGCCAGCAGCTTAGTTATCGGGACTGGAAGAGCTTACGAGCAGTACTTC
cdr3_aa: CASSLVIGTGRAYEQYF
v_call: TRBV7-9
clone_size: many
d_call: NA
j_call: TRBJ2-7

cdr3_nt: TGTGCCATCAGTGAATATAGCGGGGGGGCCAATGAGCAGTTCTTC
cdr3_aa: CAISEYSGGANEQFF
v_call: TRBV10-3
clone_size: many
d_call: TRBD2
j_call: TRBJ2-1

cdr3_nt: TGCGCCAGCAGCTTGGAGGGGACCAATCAGCCCCAGCATTTT
cdr3_aa: CASSLEGTNQPQHF
v_call: TRBV5-1
clone_size: NA
d_call: NA
j_call: TRBJ1-5

cdr3_nt: TGCAGTGCTAGGACGGACTCCTATAATGAGCAGTTCTTC
cdr3_aa: CSARTDSYNEQFF
v_call: TRBV20-1
clone_size: NA
d_call: NA
j_call: TRBJ2-1

cdr3_nt: TGCAGTGCCCGTATACCGGGCCGCTACACAGATACGCAGTATTTT
cdr3_aa: CSARIPGRYTDTQYF
v_call: TRBV20-1
clone_size: many
d_call: NA
j_call: TRBJ2-3

cdr3_nt: TGTGCCAGCGAGGGACTAGAGGGGCAAGAGACCCAGCATTTT
cdr3_aa: CASEGLEGQETQHF
v_call: TRBV10-3
clone_size: NA
d_call: NA
j_call: TRBJ1-5

cdr3_nt: TGCAGCGTCGACCCGGACGGGAACTATGGCTACACCTTC
cdr3_aa: CSVDPDGNYGYTF
v_call: TRBV29-1
clone_size: NA
d_call: NA
j_call: TRBJ1-2

cdr3_nt: TGTGCCAGCAGCGTAGCACCGGGGACAGCTAACTATGGCTACACCTTC
cdr3_aa: CASSVAPGTANYGYTF
v_call: TRBV9
clone_size: many
d_call: TRBD1
j_call: TRBJ1-2

cdr3_nt: TGTGCCACCAGCAGAAGGGGCAGCCTCTACAATGAGCAGTTCTTC
cdr3_aa: CATSRRGSLYNEQFF
v_call: TRBV15
clone_size: many
d_call: NA
j_call: TRBJ2-1

cdr3_nt: TGCAGCGTTGAAGGGGACAGGGAGAACACTGAAGCTTTCTTT
cdr3_aa: CSVEGDRENTEAFF
v_call: TRBV29-1
clone_size: many
d_call: TRBD1
j_call: TRBJ1-1

cdr3_nt: TGCGCCAGCAGCTTCGACAGCTCCTACAATGAGCAGTTCTTC
cdr3_aa: CASSFDSSYNEQFF
v_call: TRBV5-1
clone_size: many
d_call: NA
j_call: TRBJ2-1

cdr3_nt: TGCGCCAGCAGGGGACAGGGGTGGAATCAGCCCCAGCATTTT
cdr3_aa: CASRGQGWNQPQHF
v_call: TRBV10-2
clone_size: many
d_call: TRBD1
j_call: TRBJ1-5

cdr3_nt: TGTGCCAGCAGCCAAGGCTCTGGGGGGCAGAGAGCTTTCTTT
cdr3_aa: CASSQGSGGQRAFF
v_call: TRBV3-1
clone_size: NA
d_call: NA
j_call: TRBJ1-1

cdr3_nt: TGCAGCGTCGAAACGACAGATAACTACGAGCAGTACTTC
cdr3_aa: CSVETTDNYEQYF
v_call: TRBV29-1
clone_size: many
d_call: NA
j_call: TRBJ2-7

cdr3_nt: TGTGCCACCAGCAGAGATAGGTCCGGCACTGAAGCTTTCTTT
cdr3_aa: CATSRDRSGTEAFF
v_call: TRBV15
clone_size: NA
d_call: NA
j_call: TRBJ1-1

cdr3_nt: TGTGCCAGCAGCTTAGTGGGGGGGCTAGCAGCTTACAATGAGCAGTTCTTC
cdr3_aa: CASSLVGGLAAYNEQFF
v_call: TRBV11-2
clone_size: once
d_call: NA
j_call: TRBJ2-1

cdr3_nt: TGTGCCAGCAGCCCCTGGGGGGACGGGTACGAGCAGTACTTC
cdr3_aa: CASSPWGDGYEQYF
v_call: TRBV3-1
clone_size: many
d_call: NA
j_call: TRBJ2-7

cdr3_nt: TGTGCCAGCAGGGCCGGACCGGGATCGGGAAACACCATATATTTT
cdr3_aa: CASRAGPGSGNTIYF
v_call: TRBV2
clone_size: many
d_call: NA
j_call: TRBJ1-3

cdr3_nt: TGTGCCAGCAGGCGGACAGGGGGAGACCGTGAAGCTTTCTTT
cdr3_aa: CASRRTGGDREAFF
v_call: TRBV3-1
clone_size: NA
d_call: TRBD1
j_call: TRBJ1-1

cdr3_nt: TGTGCCAGCAGCTTCCCCGGACCAGCGGGTTTCCGAGAGACCCAGTACTTC
cdr3_aa: CASSFPGPAGFRETQYF
v_call: TRBV7-8
clone_size: NA
d_call: NA
j_call: TRBJ2-5

cdr3_nt: TGTGCCAGCAGTTTATCAGGGGACACTGAAGCTTTCTTT
cdr3_aa: CASSLSGDTEAFF
v_call: TRBV2
clone_size: NA
d_call: NA
j_call: TRBJ1-1

cdr3_nt: TGTGCCAGCAGCACAGGGGACTCTGGAAACACCATATATTTT
cdr3_aa: CASSTGDSGNTIYF
v_call: TRBV7-9
clone_size: many
d_call: TRBD1
j_call: TRBJ1-3

cdr3_nt: TGTGCCAGTAGTGGCGGCCGAAACTCCTATAATTCACCCCTCCACTTT
cdr3_aa: CASSGGRNSYNSPLHF
v_call: TRBV19
clone_size: many
d_call: NA
j_call: TRBJ1-6

cdr3_nt: TGTGCCAGCAGTGGACAGGGCGTGAGGGAAAAACTGTTTTTT
cdr3_aa: CASSGQGVREKLFF
v_call: TRBV2
clone_size: NA
d_call: TRBD1
j_call: TRBJ1-4

cdr3_nt: TGCGCCAGCAGCTCGGACAGGGTCCTGCACGAGCAGTACTTC
cdr3_aa: CASSSDRVLHEQYF
v_call: TRBV10-1
clone_size: NA
d_call: TRBD1
j_call: TRBJ2-7

cdr3_nt: TGTGCCAGCAGTTCCGGACTAGCGGGAGGGCCCCGTGAGCAGTTCTTC
cdr3_aa: CASSSGLAGGPREQFF
v_call: TRBV6-5
clone_size: many
d_call: TRBD2
j_call: TRBJ2-1

cdr3_nt: TGCGCCAGCAGCTTGGCTCGCAGGACACGGAACACCGGGGAGCTGTTTTTT
cdr3_aa: CASSLARRTRNTGELFF
v_call: TRBV5-1
clone_size: many
d_call: NA
j_call: TRBJ2-2

cdr3_nt: TGTGCCAGCGGGGGACCTTATCAGCAGTACTTC
cdr3_aa: CASGGPYQQYF
v_call: TRBV25-1
clone_size: NA
d_call: NA
j_call: TRBJ2-7

cdr3_nt: TGTGCCAGCAGTTTTCCAGGGGCAGAGACCCAGTACTTC
cdr3_aa: CASSFPGAETQYF
v_call: TRBV12-3/TRBV12-4
clone_size: NA
d_call: NA
j_call: TRBJ2-5

cdr3_nt: TGTGCCAGCAGCTTACGGGGCGGGGACACGTCGAACTTC
cdr3_aa: CASSLRGGDTSNF
v_call: TRBV7-3
clone_size: once
d_call: NA
j_call: TRBJ2-7

cdr3_nt: TGTGCCATCAGTGAGGGACTAGCGGGAGGATCCGGGGAGCTGTTTTTT
cdr3_aa: CAISEGLAGGSGELFF
v_call: TRBV10-3
clone_size: once
d_call: TRBD2
j_call: TRBJ2-2

cdr3_nt: TGTGCCAGCAGCGGCGGAAACACACACAATGAGCAGTTCTTC
cdr3_aa: CASSGGNTHNEQFF
v_call: TRBV7-3
clone_size: many
d_call: NA
j_call: TRBJ2-1

cdr3_nt: TGTGCCAGCAGGGGGACAGGGGGCGGTTTCAGCTACACCTTC
cdr3_aa: CASRGTGGGFSYTF
v_call: TRBV2
clone_size: NA
d_call: TRBD1
j_call: TRBJ1-2

cdr3_nt: TGTGCCAGTAGTAACCGGGACGACACTGAAGCTTTCTTT
cdr3_aa: CASSNRDDTEAFF
v_call: TRBV19
clone_size: many
d_call: NA
j_call: TRBJ1-1

cdr3_nt: TGTGCCAGTAGTATATGGGGGAACCACAATGAGCAGTTCTTC
cdr3_aa: CASSIWGNHNEQFF
v_call: TRBV19
clone_size: many
d_call: NA
j_call: TRBJ2-1

cdr3_nt: TGTGCCAGCGAGCCAGGGCTGAACACGGCAGCTTTCTTT
cdr3_aa: CASEPGLNTAAFF
v_call: TRBV2
clone_size: once
d_call: NA
j_call: TRBJ1-1

cdr3_nt: TGTGCCAGCAGCCAACCAGGGCGCGGGACTGAAGCTTTCTTT
cdr3_aa: CASSQPGRGTEAFF
v_call: TRBV16
clone_size: many
d_call: NA
j_call: TRBJ1-1

cdr3_nt: TGTGCCAGCAGCTCCGCCGAGACAGGGAGGACTGAAGCTTTCTTT
cdr3_aa: CASSSAETGRTEAFF
v_call: TRBV7-9
clone_size: many
d_call: TRBD1
j_call: TRBJ1-1

cdr3_nt: TGTGCCAGCAGCTCCGGACCTACCTACGAGCAGTACTTC
cdr3_aa: CASSSGPTYEQYF
v_call: TRBV6-5
clone_size: NA
d_call: NA
j_call: TRBJ2-7